A single sample is the source of the 25 T cell receptor beta chains below, sequenced in a study of immune evolution from preneoplasia to lung adenocarcinoma. Libraries were prepared by immunoSEQ multiplex PCR; TCRdb keeps only in-frame clonotypes and omits some of them. The sample carries approximately 9,500 clones, around 87% recorded once. Sequences were obtained from FFPE invasive lung adenocarcinoma tissue. These receptors all come from a person aged 65-85 years with invasive lung adenocarcinoma.

The chain couples TRBV10-3 to TRBJ1-2, with D possibly TRBD1 on 5 matching bases. Germline assignment: CDR1 ENHRY and CDR2 SYGVKD. The V end was cut by 8 bases, the J end by 0 bases, with 13 bases between. The length of the CDR3 is 14 residues. The CDR3 bases are TGTGCCATCGGTTCAGGAGGGGCTAACTATGGCTACACCTTC. Its translation: CAIGSGGANYGYTF.

The rearrangement joins TRBV5-8 to TRBJ1-1; no clear D gene. Germline loops: CDR1 SGHTS, CDR2 YDEGEE. The CDR3 has 14 residues. V shed 0 bases and J shed 3 bases, with 9 bases lying between them. The CDR3 DNA follows: TGTGCCAGCAGCTTGGGGCAGGCGTACACTGAAGCTTTCTTT. Translation: CASSLGQAYTEAFF.

This clone has just one count. The V call is TRBV5-1, the J call TRBJ1-5; D gene unclear. V shed 0 bases and J shed 7 bases, with 8 bases lying between them. The V gene's germline CDR1 is SGHRS and CDR2 YFSETQ. The CDR3 consists of 13 residues. CDR3 sequence: CASSLVSGQPQHF. In nucleotides, the CDR3 is TGCGCCAGCAGCTTGGTTAGCGGCCAGCCCCAGCATTTT. Looking up the rest from reference TRBV5-1 and TRBJ1-5 gives the full variable domain: KAGVTQTPRYLIKTRGQQVTLSCSPISGHRSVSWYQQTPGQGLQFLFEYFSETQRNKGNFPGRFSGRQFSNSRSEMNVSTLELGDSALYLCASSLVSGQPQHFGDGTRLSIL.

The chain combines TRBV7-9 with TRBJ1-1, with D uncertain. The CDR3 has 11 amino acids. CDR1 is SEHNR, CDR2 FQNEAQ, per germline (reference sequence). With 3 bases removed from V and 10 bases from J, the gap between germline ends came to 9 bases. DNA of the CDR3: TGTGCCAGCAGCTTTGGGCCTCCAGCTTTCTTT. Its protein product is CASSFGPPAFF.

V and J are TRBV29-1 and TRBJ2-7; D is uncertain. This CDR3 has 11 amino acids. Germline-derived CDR1 and CDR2 are SQVTM and ANQGSEA. V was trimmed by 5 bases and J by 3 bases, leaving 8 bases between them. CDR3 nucleotide sequence: TGCAGCGTTTCGACCCGCTACGAGCAGTACTTC. It encodes CSVSTRYEQYF.

This clone appeared a single time. The rearrangement uses TRBV7-2 and TRBJ1-5; perhaps TRBD1 as D (5 bases). This CDR3 spans 15 amino acids. Trimming removed 2 bases from V and 0 bases from J, with 8 bases in between. CDR1 and CDR2 from the germline V gene are SGHTA and FQGNSA. CDR3 sequence reads: CASSLQGDSNQPQHF. CDR3 DNA sequence: TGTGCCAGCAGCTTACAGGGAGATAGCAATCAGCCCCAGCATTTT.

This clone has a handful of counts. This chain joins TRBV5-5 and TRBJ1-1; D is perhaps TRBD1 (5 bases). This CDR3 spans 13 amino acids. The V gene's germline CDR1 is SGHKS and CDR2 YYEKEE (reference sequence). V lost 3 bases to trimming and J lost 5 bases, with 11 bases between them. The CDR3: CASSYAGNTEAFF. The CDR3 coding sequence is TGTGCCAGCAGCTATGCAGGGAATACTGAAGCTTTCTTT.

The chain recombines TRBV7-6 with TRBJ1-5; no firm D call. The germline V and J ends were trimmed by 5 bases and 4 bases, with 12 bases remaining between them. Germline values: CDR1 SGHVS, CDR2 FNYEAQ. CDR3 length: 14 amino acids. The CDR3 bases are TGTGCCAGCAGCCCCTGGACGGGGAATCAGCCCCAGCATTTT. As protein: CASSPWTGNQPQHF.

The count of this clone is one. V and J are TRBV2 and TRBJ2-7, with a possible D match to TRBD2 (7 bases). The CDR3 contains 13 residues. From germline, CDR1 is SNHLY and CDR2 FYNNEI. The V end was cut by 6 bases, the J end by 7 bases, with 16 bases between. CDR3 nucleotides: TGTGCCAGCAGCGCGGGGGCCTTCGGGGAGCAGTACTTC. As protein: CASSAGAFGEQYF.

A single count supports this clone. The J gene is TRBJ2-2, the V gene TRBV2; 8 bases map to TRBD1. V shed 4 bases, J shed 6 bases, and the junction held 7 bases outside the gene matches. The germline V gene encodes CDR1 SNHLY and CDR2 FYNNEI. This CDR3 has 15 amino acids. CDR3 nucleotide sequence: TGTGCCAGCAGTGCTCTACAGGGGGTAGCCGGGGAGCTGTTTTTT. It codes for CASSALQGVAGELFF. Full variable domain (remainder filled in from reference TRBV2 and TRBJ2-2): EPEVTQTPSHQVTQMGQEVILRCVPISNHLYFYWYRQILGQKVEFLVSFYNNEISEKSEIFDDQFSVERPDGSNFTLKIRSTKLEDSAMYFCASSALQGVAGELFFGEGSRLTVL.

The chain uses TRBV10-3 and TRBJ2-7; no clear D. Looked up from germline, CDR1 is ENHRY and CDR2 is SYGVKD. There are 12 residues in the CDR3. The V and J ends lost 3 bases and 4 bases respectively, with 7 bases between them. Here the CDR3 DNA reads TGTGCCATCAGTGAAGTGGGTTACGAGCAGTACTTC. Its protein product is CAISEVGYEQYF.

This rearrangement joins TRBV6-1 to TRBJ2-4; D is possibly TRBD1 (5 bases). This CDR3 spans 13 amino acids. Germline assignment: CDR1 MNHNS and CDR2 SASEGT. The ends were cut back, 6 bases at V and 6 bases at J, with 12 bases in the middle. DNA for the CDR3: TGTGCCAGCAGGTCAGGGCATACAAACATTCAGTACTTC. This encodes CASRSGHTNIQYF.

The chain's CDR3 is CASSGQDTIYF. CDR3 DNA: TGTGCCAGCAGTGGGCAGGACACCATATATTTT. This rearrangement joins TRBV2 to TRBJ1-3; D remains unclear. The germline gives CDR1 SNHLY, CDR2 FYNNEI. This CDR3 contains 11 residues. The V end was cut by 4 bases, the J end by 8 bases, with 6 bases between.

The gene calls are TRBV19 and TRBJ1-1, with a possible D match to TRBD1 (5 bases). V lost 1 base to trimming and J lost 0 bases, with 9 bases between them. The CDR3 has 15 amino acids. CDR1 is LNHDA, CDR2 SQIVND, per germline (reference sequence). CDR3 in DNA: TGTGCCAGTAGTATAGCCGGCAGGGTGAACACTGAAGCTTTCTTT. This translates into CASSIAGRVNTEAFF. The full variable domain, in which reference TRBV19 and TRBJ1-1 provide the parts outside the CDR3, is DGGITQSPKYLFRKEGQNVTLSCEQNLNHDAMYWYRQDPGQGLRLIYYSQIVNDFQKGDIAEGYSVSREKKESFPLTVTSAQKNPTAFYLCASSIAGRVNTEAFFGQGTRLTVV.

The DNA for the CDR3 is TGCAGCGTTGATAGTTCTGAAGCTTTCTTT. It codes for CSVDSSEAFF. V is TRBV29-1 and J is TRBJ1-1; D unclear. The germline V and J ends were trimmed by 3 bases and 6 bases, with 5 bases remaining between them. The germline gives CDR1 SQVTM, CDR2 ANQGSEA. This CDR3 region has 10 residues.

V and J are TRBV5-8 and TRBJ1-2; the match to TRBD1 covers 9 bases. V trimming: 1 base; J trimming: 8 bases; junction bases outside the gene matches: 9. This CDR3 has 15 residues. Germline V gives CDR1 SGHTS, CDR2 YDEGEE. CDR3 coding DNA: TGTGCCAGCAGCTTGCCTGGGACAGGGAGACGGGGCTACACCTTC. Amino acids: CASSLPGTGRRGYTF.

V usage is TRBV9 and J usage is TRBJ2-4; 11 positions agree with TRBD2. V lost 2 bases to trimming and J lost 11 bases; unmatched junction nucleotides: 3. The CDR3 contains 13 residues. The germline CDR1 and CDR2 sequences are SGDLS and YYNGEE. The CDR3 DNA is TGTGCCAGCAGCGTCACTAGCGGGGGACTTCAGTACTTC. Its protein is CASSVTSGGLQYF.

The chain couples TRBV28 to TRBJ1-2, with 9 bases aligning to TRBD1. Per the germline V gene, CDR1 is MDHEN and CDR2 is SYDVKM. The CDR3 sequence is 17 residues long. The trim removed 6 bases at V and 3 bases at J, leaving 14 bases unmatched. CDR3 sequence (DNA): TGTGCCAGCAGATCTGACAGGGGGAAAGTTAGTGACTATGGCTACACCTTC. Translation gives CASRSDRGKVSDYGYTF.

The chain couples TRBV15 to TRBJ1-1; D unclear. V lost 0 bases and J 7 bases, leaving 9 bases between the germline ends. The CDR3 totals 13 residues. CDR1 and CDR2 from the germline V gene are LNHNV and YYDKDF (reference sequence). The CDR3 nucleotides read TGTGCCACCAGCAGAGATATGAGTTATGAAGCTTTCTTT. This codes for CATSRDMSYEAFF.

J is TRBJ2-7 and V is TRBV2; 9 bases are a match to TRBD1. Unmatched junction bases numbered 0, after V lost 6 bases and J lost 6 bases. In germline, CDR1 is SNHLY, CDR2 FYNNEI. The CDR3 is 11 amino acids. The CDR3 nucleotides are TGTGCCAGCAGGGACAGGGGCGAGCAGTACTTC. Protein: CASRDRGEQYF.

This chain uses TRBV27 with TRBJ1-5; 8 bases match TRBD1. This CDR3 spans 16 amino acids. The V and J ends lost 4 bases and 4 bases, in that order; junction bases with no gene match: 9. Germline V gene lookup returns CDR1 MNHEY and CDR2 SMNVEV (reference sequence). The CDR3 sequence is CASSSPTGVGNQPQHF. The CDR3 nucleotides read TGTGCCAGCAGTTCCCCGACAGGGGTAGGGAATCAGCCCCAGCATTTT.

This sequence joins TRBV6-6 and TRBJ2-2; tentative D call: TRBD2 (5 bases). The CDR3 runs 14 residues. Germline V CDR1 and CDR2: MNHNY, SVGAGI (reference sequence). Trimming stripped 7 bases from V and 2 bases from J, with 11 bases between. The CDR3 region is CASTVDSNTGELFF. The CDR3 DNA reads TGTGCCAGCACCGTGGACTCAAACACCGGGGAGCTGTTTTTT.

V is TRBV6-5 and J is TRBJ2-5; unclear D gene. Germline V gene sequence: CDR1 MNHEY, CDR2 SVGAGI. V was pared by 0 bases and J by 1 base, with 9 bases between. This CDR3 has 15 residues. The CDR3 here is CASSYSGGVQETQYF. As DNA, the CDR3 is TGTGCCAGCAGTTACTCGGGCGGTGTCCAAGAGACCCAGTACTTC.

This clone is termed large (0.1 to 1%). The chain is built from TRBV4-2 and TRBJ2-6; D is ambiguous. Trimming removed 4 bases at V and 4 bases at J, with 14 bases between. The CDR3 loop spans 16 amino acids. The V gene's germline CDR1 is LGHNA and CDR2 YNFKEQ. For the CDR3, the DNA is TGTGCCAGCAGCCCCCGGGCAGCGAACGGGGCCAACGTCCTGACTTTC. Encoded protein: CASSPRAANGANVLTF.

V usage is TRBV6-1 and J usage is TRBJ1-2, with D possibly matching TRBD1 (6 bases). The V end was cut by 6 bases, the J end by 4 bases, with 12 bases between. Per germline, CDR1 MNHNS and CDR2 SASEGT. The CDR3 length is 13 residues. The CDR3 DNA reads TGTGCCAGCAGGGGGACAATCTCCTATGGCTACACCTTC. This encodes CASRGTISYGYTF.